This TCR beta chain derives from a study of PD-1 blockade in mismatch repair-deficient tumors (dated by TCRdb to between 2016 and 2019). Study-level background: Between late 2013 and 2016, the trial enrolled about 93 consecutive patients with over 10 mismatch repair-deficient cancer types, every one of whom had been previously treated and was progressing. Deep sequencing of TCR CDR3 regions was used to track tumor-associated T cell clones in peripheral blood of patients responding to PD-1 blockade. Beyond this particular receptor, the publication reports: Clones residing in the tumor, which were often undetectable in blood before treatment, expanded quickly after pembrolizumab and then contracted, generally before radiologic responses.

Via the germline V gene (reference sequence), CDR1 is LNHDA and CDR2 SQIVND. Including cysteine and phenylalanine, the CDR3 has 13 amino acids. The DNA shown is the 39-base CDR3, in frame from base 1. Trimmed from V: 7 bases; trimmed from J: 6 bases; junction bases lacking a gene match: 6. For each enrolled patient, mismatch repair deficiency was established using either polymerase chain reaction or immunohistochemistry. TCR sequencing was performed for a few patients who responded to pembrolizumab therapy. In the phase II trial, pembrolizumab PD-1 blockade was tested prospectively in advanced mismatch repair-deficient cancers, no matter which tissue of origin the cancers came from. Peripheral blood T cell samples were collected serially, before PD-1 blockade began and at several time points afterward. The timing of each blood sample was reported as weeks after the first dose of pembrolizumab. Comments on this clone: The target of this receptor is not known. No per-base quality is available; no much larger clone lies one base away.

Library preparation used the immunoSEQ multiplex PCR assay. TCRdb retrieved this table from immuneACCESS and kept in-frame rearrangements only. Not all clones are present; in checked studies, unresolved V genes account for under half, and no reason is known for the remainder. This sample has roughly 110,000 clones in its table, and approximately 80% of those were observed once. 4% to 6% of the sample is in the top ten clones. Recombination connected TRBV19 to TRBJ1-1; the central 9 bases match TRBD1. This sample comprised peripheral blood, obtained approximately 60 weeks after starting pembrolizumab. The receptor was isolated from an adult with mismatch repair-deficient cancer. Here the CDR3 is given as CASKGQGFAEAFF. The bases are TGTGCCAGTAAGGGACAGGGTTTCGCTGAAGCTTTCTTT. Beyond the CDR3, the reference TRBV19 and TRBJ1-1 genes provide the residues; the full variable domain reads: DGGITQSPKYLFRKEGQNVTLSCEQNLNHDAMYWYRQDPGQGLRLIYYSQIVNDFQKGDIAEGYSVSREKKESFPLTVTSAQKNPTAFYLCASKGQGFAEAFFGQGTRLTVV.